One TCR beta chain is described in this entry. Its target antigen remains unknown. Nothing much larger sits one base from this clone, and base qualities are not available. Each collaborating institution followed its own protocols to collect whole blood in K2EDTA tubes. For TCRbeta analysis, collaborator samples were shipped as frozen whole blood, as isolated PBMCs, or as DNA extracted from either sample type. The immunoSEQ Assay, a bias-controlled multiplex PCR, was used to amplify TCRbeta CDR3 regions from genomic DNA. The study's processing was this. Nucleated cell counts per sample were estimated from amplification of reference gene primers within the assay. To quantify the absolute abundance of each unique TCRbeta CDR3 rearrangement, sequence reads were collapsed and filtered. For each sample, productive Simpson clonality was calculated as the square root of Simpson's diversity index across productive rearrangements. The clones in this table, taken by TCRdb from immuneACCESS, are in-frame only. Not every clone is retained; where verified, under half of the shortfall comes from an unresolved V gene, and the cause of the rest is unknown. Clonal size and the V and J genes are those of that table, whereas D and trimming came from the DNA. Here the sample has fewer than 180,000 clones; about nine tenths occur a single time. The ten top clones hold over 3.5% of the sample.

The sample is drawn from a study of blood T cell repertoires in COVID-19 (dated by TCRdb to about 2020). Context from the whole study: Samples from collaborators originated in the United States, Italy and Spain and spanned both the acute and convalescent phases of COVID-19. The prospective study material was composed of cDNA or gDNA derived from T cells, B-cell-depleted T cells, or PBMCs. Deeply sampled blood TCRbeta repertoires from subjects exposed to, actively infected with, or recovered from COVID-19 were included in the dataset. A freely available public database, intended as a resource for researchers studying the immune response to SARS-CoV-2, is where the repertoires were released. The samples were drawn from the first 160 participants of the ongoing ImmuneRACE study and from 950 to 1,500 subjects provided by 6 global collaborators. A de-identified subject ID, COVID-19 status, age in years and sex were almost always included in the sample metadata. HLA class I and class II types, where available, came from metadata supplied by the sample provider rather than from assay-based typing. The study at large found these results: The quantity of clinical and demographic metadata differed by source and by participant and was supplied without curation.

The sequenced sample consisted of peripheral blood. This clonotype was sampled from a woman aged 55-69 years with active or convalescent COVID-19.

The CDR3 in this case is CAISESSGRGYTF. The DNA sequence is as follows: TGTGCCATCAGTGAGTCTTCAGGGCGGGGCTACACCTTC. The chain links TRBV10-3 with TRBJ1-2; D gene: possibly TRBD1, on 5 matching bases. V is pared back by 0 bases and J by 8 bases, with 10 bases lying between the germline termini. Taken from cysteine to phenylalanine, the CDR3 has 13 residues. Just the 39-base CDR3 DNA is kept, in frame starting at base 1. Based on the germline V gene, the CDR1 and CDR2 sequences are ENHRY and SYGVKD.